Described below is a single T cell receptor beta chain sequence and its context. As yet, its antigen is unknown. Germline-derived CDR1 and CDR2 are MNHEY and SVGEGT. The CDR3 has 14 residues. Trimming took 6 bases from V and 2 from J; bases not matched to a gene: 3. TCRdb passed the 5' RACE reads through MiXCR, listing each CDR3 protein once. The repertoire includes approximately 110,000 distinct CDR3 sequences, 9.5% to 14% of them detected once, and more than 20% sits in the top ten. These data originate in a study of spatial heterogeneity in lung cancer. Study-wide context: There were some 70 donors, all of them untreated patients with early-stage non-small cell lung cancer. Where available, sequencing covered follow-up PBMC samples, taken at a median of approximately 2 years after resection. General study results and limits: Ubiquitous expanded tumor TCRs showed up in blood more at resection than follow-up.

As for time point: blood at routine non-recurrence follow-up after resection. No cell sorting; template was whole RNA from tumor, lung tissue or PBMC. The V gene is TRBV6-2 or TRBV6-3, the J gene TRBJ2-3, with 9 bases aligning to TRBD2. Source: PBMCs, taken at follow-up. The TCR comes from a female donor with early-stage non-small cell lung cancer. The CDR3 loop reads CASRGLAITDTQYF. Here the CDR3 DNA reads TGTGCCAGCAGAGGACTAGCGATCACAGATACGCAGTATTTT.